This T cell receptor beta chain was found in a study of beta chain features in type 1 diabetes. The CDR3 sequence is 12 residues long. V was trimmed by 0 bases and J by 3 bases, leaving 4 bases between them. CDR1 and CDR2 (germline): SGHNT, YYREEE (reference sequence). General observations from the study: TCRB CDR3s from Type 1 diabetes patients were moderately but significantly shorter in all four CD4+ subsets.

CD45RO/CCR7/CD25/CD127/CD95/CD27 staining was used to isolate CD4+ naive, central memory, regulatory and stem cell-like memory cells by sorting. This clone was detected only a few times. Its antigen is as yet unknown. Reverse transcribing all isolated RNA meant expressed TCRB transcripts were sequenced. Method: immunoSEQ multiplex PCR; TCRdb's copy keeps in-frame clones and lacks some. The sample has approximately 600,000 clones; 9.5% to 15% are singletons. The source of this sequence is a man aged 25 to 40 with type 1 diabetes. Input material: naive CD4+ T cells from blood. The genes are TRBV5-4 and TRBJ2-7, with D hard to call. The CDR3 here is CASSLDIYEQYF. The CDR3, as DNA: TGTGCCAGCAGCTTGGACATCTACGAGCAGTACTTC.